This TCR beta chain was identified in a study of regulatory and conventional T cells in RAG deficiency. Notes on the study in general: Shannon entropy was markedly lower and Simpson indices higher in RAG-deficient patients than control T-cell subsets.

The sorted regulatory T cells were CD4+, CD25-high and CD127-low, with genomic DNA sequenced. Profiling relied on immunoSEQ multiplex PCR, and the TCRdb table lists in-frame clones only, not all of them. Of 12,000 or so clones in the sample, approximately 95% were seen once. Details on this clone: What it recognizes is unknown.

Germline CDR1 and CDR2: GTSNPN and SVGIG (reference sequence). V lost 3 bases, J lost 4 bases, and 14 bases lay in between. The CDR3 sequence is 14 residues long. The same data also went into a second study, on regulatory T cells. That work states: Amplification used 52 TRBV primers and 13 TRBJ primers.

The chain is built from TRBV30 and TRBJ2-3; tentative D call: TRBD2 (6 bases). This TCR was recovered from a human donor in good health. Sequencing was performed on CD127- CD25+ CD4+ Tregs sorted from blood. Here the CDR3 DNA reads TGTGCCTGGAGAAGGGGCGCGGGGCCAGATACGCAGTATTTT. The encoded protein is CAWRRGAGPDTQYF. The complete variable domain, with remaining parts taken from reference TRBV30 and TRBJ2-3, reads SQTIHQWPATLVQPVGSPLSLECTVEGTSNPNLYWYRQAAGRGLQLLFYSVGIGQISSEVPQNLSASRPQDRQFILSSKKLLLSDSGFYLCAWRRGAGPDTQYFGPGTRLTVL.